This record covers a single T cell receptor beta chain. One end of the junction varies from germline; a read error may be responsible. These data belong to a study of blood T cell repertoires in COVID-19. Study-level information: COVID-19 samples from acute and convalescent phases originated in the United States, Italy and Spain.

Original handling: From reference gene primer amplification, estimates of nucleated cell counts were derived. Libraries were prepared by immunoSEQ multiplex PCR; TCRdb keeps only in-frame clonotypes and omits some of them. For V, J and clone size, that table is used; D and trimming come from the DNA. The sample includes a few hundred thousand clones, around 80% of them seen just once. The germline CDR1 and CDR2 sequences are SGHRS and YFSETQ. The CDR3 is 16 amino acids. The chain combines TRBV5-1 with TRBJ2-1; no clear D. The TCR sequence derives from a man aged 30 to 39 with acute COVID-19. Sample: PBMCs or T cells enriched from blood (not recorded which). The DNA for the CDR3 is TGTGCCAGCAGCTGGGCCGTATCAGGCCTGGACAATGAGCAGTTCTTC. Protein sequence: CASSWAVSGLDNEQFF.